Listed below are T cell receptor beta chains from one sample, sequenced in a study of CD8 T cells in ankylosing spondylitis. From the 5' RACE reads, TCRdb called clonotypes with MiXCR, one entry per CDR3 protein. The data show a few hundred thousand distinct CDR3 sequences, approximately 20% seen once. The specimen was blood, either unsorted or a sorted T cell fraction (not recorded which). Receptor source: a male donor with ankylosing spondylitis. Each CDR3 is given with its conserved first and last residue. Fields, in order: J gene, clone size, D gene, V gene, CDR3 protein, CDR3 DNA. The D gene is left open where the match is weak. Rows give clone size only sometimes, using once, few, many, or a class for an expanded clone.

>TRBJ2-2|many|TRBD2|TRBV29-1
CSVYSGSAGELFF
TGCAGCGTCTATAGCGGGAGCGCAGGGGAGCTGTTTTTT
>TRBJ2-3|few|TRBD2|TRBV11-2
CASSRRGVSTDTQYF
TGTGCCAGCAGCCGCCGGGGGGTAAGCACAGATACGCAGTATTTT
>TRBJ2-1|few|TRBD2|TRBV20-1
CSARDGTSGRGLFF
TGCAGTGCTAGAGATGGGACTAGCGGGAGGGGGCTGTTCTTC
>TRBJ1-1|.|.|TRBV20-1
CSAGSGLGGVNTEAFF
TGCAGTGCTGGCTCAGGGTTAGGGGGGGTGAACACTGAAGCTTTCTTT
>TRBJ2-7|.|.|TRBV3-1
CASSSTAASYEQYF
TGTGCCAGCAGCTCGACAGCTGCCTCCTACGAGCAGTACTTC
>TRBJ1-1|few|TRBD1|TRBV15
CATSRDVPGTGDPEAFF
TGTGCCACCAGCAGAGATGTCCCCGGGACAGGGGATCCTGAAGCTTTCTTT
>TRBJ2-3|.|.|TRBV12-3/TRBV12-4
CASSRVLTTSTDTQYF
TGTGCCAGCAGTCGTGTACTGACCACTAGCACAGATACGCAGTATTTT
>TRBJ2-3|.|TRBD2|TRBV20-1
CSARDLRGRGPDTQYF
TGCAGTGCTAGAGATTTGCGCGGGAGGGGGCCAGATACGCAGTATTTT
>TRBJ2-1|few|.|TRBV3-1
CASSQVPKYNEQFF
TGTGCCAGCAGCCAAGTCCCTAAGTACAATGAGCAGTTCTTC
>TRBJ2-7|.|.|TRBV5-1
CASSFSLTGRREQYF
TGCGCCAGCAGTTTTTCCCTTACAGGGAGGCGGGAGCAGTACTTC
>TRBJ1-4|.|.|TRBV5-1
CASSLPDSAGEKLFF
TGCGCCAGCAGCTTGCCGGACAGCGCTGGAGAAAAACTGTTTTTT
>TRBJ1-1|.|.|TRBV12-3/TRBV12-4
CASSFWEQAQGFF
TGTGCCAGCAGTTTTTGGGAACAGGCCCAAGGTTTCTTT
>TRBJ1-1|few|TRBD1|TRBV20-1
CSAGQGLEAFF
TGCAGTGCAGGACAGGGGCTTGAAGCTTTCTTT
>TRBJ2-1|.|.|TRBV28
CASSPRGSVWHNEQFF
TGTGCCAGCAGCCCCCGCGGCAGCGTCTGGCACAATGAGCAGTTCTTC
>TRBJ2-2|.|.|TRBV3-1
CASSQILNTGELFF
TGTGCCAGCAGCCAAATACTGAACACCGGGGAGCTGTTTTTT
>TRBJ2-1|.|.|TRBV18
CASSPSGRKSSYNEQFF
TGTGCCAGCTCACCATCCGGGAGAAAAAGCTCCTACAATGAGCAGTTCTTC
>TRBJ1-1|few|.|TRBV6-1
CASSERWRGDTEAFF
TGTGCCAGCAGTGAACGGTGGAGGGGTGACACTGAAGCTTTCTTT
>TRBJ2-7|.|TRBD1|TRBV30
CAWSDQDRGYEQYF
TGTGCCTGGAGTGACCAGGACAGGGGCTACGAGCAGTACTTC
>TRBJ2-3|few|.|TRBV18
CASSPPPRADTQYF
TGTGCCAGCTCACCACCTCCCAGAGCAGATACGCAGTATTTT
>TRBJ1-5|.|.|TRBV6-2/TRBV6-3
CASSDTGNQPQHF
TGTGCCAGCAGTGATACAGGGAACCAGCCCCAGCATTTT
>TRBJ2-2|.|.|TRBV6-2/TRBV6-3
CASSYPDPGTGELFF
TGTGCCAGCAGTTACCCTGACCCGGGGACCGGGGAGCTGTTTTTT
>TRBJ2-3|.|TRBD2|TRBV30
CAWTGLAGPDTQYF
TGTGCCTGGACGGGTCTAGCGGGACCAGATACGCAGTATTTT
>TRBJ2-6|few|.|TRBV6-5
CASSYRSPSGANVLTF
TGTGCCAGCAGTTACCGTTCTCCCTCTGGGGCCAACGTCCTGACTTTC
>TRBJ2-1|.|TRBD2|TRBV18
CASSASGMYNEQFF
TGTGCCAGCTCAGCTAGCGGGATGTACAATGAGCAGTTCTTC
>TRBJ1-5|.|.|TRBV6-5
CASSYFGSGNQPQHF
TGTGCCAGCAGTTACTTCGGGTCGGGCAATCAGCCCCAGCATTTT
>TRBJ2-3|.|.|TRBV12-3/TRBV12-4
CASSFWGSTDTQYF
TGTGCCAGCAGTTTTTGGGGGAGTACAGATACGCAGTATTTT
>TRBJ2-1|few|TRBD2|TRBV12-5
CASGGGLAGVVGPNEQFF
TGTGCTAGTGGTGGGGGACTAGCGGGAGTTGTCGGCCCTAATGAGCAGTTCTTC
>TRBJ2-5|.|TRBD2|TRBV15
CATSRPPGGRKETQYF
TGTGCCACCAGCAGGCCCCCCGGCGGGAGAAAAGAGACCCAGTACTTC
>TRBJ2-7|.|.|TRBV19
CASMRDDREQYF
TGTGCCAGTATGCGGGATGATCGGGAGCAGTACTTC
>TRBJ1-6|many|TRBD1|TRBV28
CASSSGQGDSPLHF
TGTGCCAGCAGTTCAGGACAGGGGGATTCACCCCTCCACTTT
>TRBJ1-6|few|.|TRBV6-2/TRBV6-3
CASSYRPRRTYNSPLHF
TGTGCCAGCAGTTACCGACCCAGGAGGACCTATAATTCACCCCTCCACTTT
>TRBJ2-3|few|.|TRBV6-5
CASSYAGTGGDTQYF
TGTGCCAGCAGTTACGCAGGAACGGGCGGGGATACGCAGTATTTT
>TRBJ2-1|few|TRBD1|TRBV2
CASSAGRGLYNEQFF
TGTGCCAGCAGTGCGGGCAGGGGGCTTTACAATGAGCAGTTCTTC
>TRBJ1-2|few|TRBD1|TRBV5-1
CASGQGDDYGYTF
TGCGCCAGCGGACAGGGGGACGACTATGGCTACACCTTC
>TRBJ1-1|many|TRBD1|TRBV2
CASRTGLSTEAFF
TGTGCCAGCAGGACAGGGTTGAGCACTGAAGCTTTCTTT
>TRBJ2-7|.|TRBD1|TRBV12-3/TRBV12-4
CSLRGRSSHYEQYF
TGTTCTTTGAGGGGGCGGAGCTCCCACTACGAGCAGTACTTC
>TRBJ2-3|.|.|TRBV24-1
CATSRGRGFTQYF
TGTGCCACCAGCCGCGGGCGGGGATTTACGCAGTATTTT
>TRBJ1-5|.|.|TRBV29-1
CSVVGVPGQPQHF
TGCAGCGTTGTAGGGGTCCCAGGTCAGCCCCAGCATTTT
>TRBJ2-1|.|TRBD1|TRBV24-1
CATSDVKNRGLRTYNEQFF
TGTGCCACCAGTGATGTGAAAAACAGGGGCTTAAGGACCTACAATGAGCAGTTCTTC
>TRBJ2-3|.|.|TRBV3-1
CASSHLGTPAVSDTQYF
TGTGCCAGCAGCCACCTAGGGACGCCGGCGGTGAGCGATACGCAGTATTTT
>TRBJ2-1|few|.|TRBV29-1
CSVEDPRYNEQFF
TGCAGCGTTGAAGATCCCAGATACAATGAGCAGTTCTTC
>TRBJ2-5|.|TRBD2|TRBV25-1
CASSSSGRAVETQYF
TGTGCCAGCAGTAGCAGCGGGAGGGCCGTGGAGACCCAGTACTTC
>TRBJ2-1|.|TRBD1|TRBV14
CASSFGQGENEQFF
TGTGCCAGCTCTTTCGGACAGGGAGAGAATGAGCAGTTCTTC
>TRBJ2-7|.|.|TRBV10-2
CASSESFATSDEQYF
TGCGCCAGCAGTGAGTCGTTTGCAACGAGCGACGAGCAGTACTTC
>TRBJ2-1|.|TRBD2|TRBV11-3
CASSSKRGRVGNEQFF
TGTGCCAGCAGCTCCAAGCGCGGGAGGGTCGGTAATGAGCAGTTCTTC
>TRBJ1-3|.|.|TRBV12-3/TRBV12-4
CASSFNSGNTIYF
TGTGCCAGCAGTTTTAACTCTGGAAACACCATATATTTT
>TRBJ2-4|few|.|TRBV6-5
CASSYSSREAKNIQYF
TGTGCCAGCAGTTACTCGAGTAGGGAAGCCAAAAACATTCAGTACTTC
>TRBJ1-3|.|.|TRBV2
CANRIQFSGNTIYF
TGTGCCAACCGAATTCAGTTCTCTGGAAACACCATATATTTT
>TRBJ2-1|few|.|TRBV10-3
CAITKNGPPLEGNEQFF
TGTGCCATCACGAAGAACGGGCCCCCCTTAGAGGGCAATGAGCAGTTCTTC
>TRBJ1-5|few|.|TRBV6-2/TRBV6-3
CASIKEGGQPQHF
TGTGCCAGCATCAAAGAGGGGGGACAGCCCCAGCATTTT